This passage covers 20 T cell receptor beta chains from one sample sequenced in a study of cytomegalovirus exposure and HLA in healthy donors. The PCR contained 60 Vbeta and 13 Jbeta primers. TCRdb keeps only in-frame clones here, not all; method: immunoSEQ multiplex PCR. Of hundreds of thousands of clones in the sample, about 89% were seen once. The sample comprised PBMCs. Receptors were obtained from a woman aged 18-29 years in good health and CMV-seronegative.

The J gene is TRBJ2-1, the V gene TRBV30; D may be TRBD2 (5 bases). CDR1 and CDR2 from the germline V gene are GTSNPN and SVGIG (reference sequence). V dropped 1 base and J dropped 9 bases, with 13 bases sitting between them. This CDR3 contains 13 residues. The CDR3 loop reads CAWSAGLVGEQFF. CDR3 DNA: TGTGCCTGGAGTGCGGGGTTAGTTGGTGAGCAGTTCTTC.

This chain links TRBV6-5 with TRBJ2-7; tentative D call: TRBD1 (5 bases). CDR1 and CDR2 (germline): MNHEY, SVGAGI. The CDR3 consists of 15 residues. Trimming cost V 5 bases and J 3 bases, with 17 bases left between them. CDR3 DNA: TGTGCCAGCAGTCGCTCAGGGTACATCTTCTACGAGCAGTACTTC. As protein: CASSRSGYIFYEQYF.

The chain joins TRBV6-4 to TRBJ2-3; D is possibly TRBD2 (5 bases). CDR1 MRHNA and CDR2 SNTAGT come from the germline V gene. The V end lost 3 bases, the J end lost 4 bases, and 8 bases lay between the germline ends. There are 13 residues in the CDR3. CDR3 bases: TGTGCCAGCAGTGATCAGAGGGCAGATACGCAGTATTTT. Its protein is CASSDQRADTQYF.

This chain links TRBV4-2 with TRBJ2-2; TRBD1 might be the D (5 bases). This CDR3 is 16 amino acids long. Germline assignment: CDR1 LGHNA and CDR2 YNFKEQ. Trimming took off 0 bases at V and 5 bases at J, with 13 bases between the two ends. Here the CDR3 DNA reads TGTGCCAGCAGCCAAGAGGCAGGGTCAAGTACCGGGGAGCTGTTTTTT. Encoded protein: CASSQEAGSSTGELFF.

This sequence joins TRBV29-1 and TRBJ2-5; tentative D call: TRBD1 (6 bases). Germline V lookup: CDR1 SQVTM, CDR2 ANQGSEA. The CDR3 loop spans 14 amino acids. The ends were cut back, 7 bases at V and 5 bases at J, with 20 bases in the middle. CDR3 in amino acids: CSAPSLSGEETQYF. The CDR3 DNA is TGCAGCGCCCCCTCCTTGTCAGGGGAGGAGACCCAGTACTTC.

This clone occurred a few times. V is TRBV18 and J is TRBJ2-7, with TRBD2 as a possible D gene (5 bases). V shed 4 bases and J shed 1 base, with 11 bases lying between them. The germline gives CDR1 KGHSH, CDR2 LQKENI. The CDR3 is 14 residues long. CDR3 in amino acids: CASSLGSVSYEQYF. The CDR3 DNA reads TGTGCCAGCTCACTTGGGAGTGTATCCTACGAGCAGTACTTC.

The chain employs TRBV10-3 and TRBJ2-7; D gene unclear. Germline V gives CDR1 ENHRY, CDR2 SYGVKD. The CDR3 has 11 amino acids. Trimming shortened V by 3 bases and J by 4 bases, and 4 bases separated the two germline ends. As DNA, the CDR3 is TGTGCCATCAGTGAACAGTACGAGCAGTACTTC. This translates into CAISEQYEQYF.

The chain is built from TRBV10-1 and TRBJ2-3; 8 bases fit TRBD2. The V and J ends lost 5 bases and 2 bases, in that order; junction bases with no gene match: 6. The CDR3 contains 15 residues. Looked up from germline, CDR1 is WNHNN and CDR2 is SYGVQD (reference sequence). CDR3 DNA sequence: TGCGCCAGCAGTAGTAGCGGGGCGAACACAGATACGCAGTATTTT. It codes for CASSSSGANTDTQYF.

This CDR3 is CASSLVGTGANNEQFF. The CDR3 DNA is TGCGCCAGCAGCTTGGTCGGGACAGGGGCCAACAATGAGCAGTTCTTC. V usage is TRBV5-1 and J usage is TRBJ2-1, with TRBD1 matching over 10 bases. Germline lookup yields CDR1 SGHRS and CDR2 YFSETQ. The J segment lost 5 bases and the V segment lost 0 bases, leaving 5 bases of the junction unmatched. The CDR3 contains 16 residues.

The chain has TRBV19 and TRBJ2-6, with D tentatively TRBD1 (5 bases). Germline values: CDR1 LNHDA, CDR2 SQIVND (reference sequence). CDR3 length: 15 residues. Trimming removed 8 bases from V and 0 bases from J, with 11 bases in between. The CDR3 loop is CASEPGSSGANVLTF. As DNA, the CDR3 is TGTGCCAGTGAGCCAGGGTCCTCTGGGGCCAACGTCCTGACTTTC. Full variable domain (outside the CDR3, taken from reference TRBV19 and TRBJ2-6): DGGITQSPKYLFRKEGQNVTLSCEQNLNHDAMYWYRQDPGQGLRLIYYSQIVNDFQKGDIAEGYSVSREKKESFPLTVTSAQKNPTAFYLCASEPGSSGANVLTFGAGSRLTVL.

This chain links TRBV5-6 with TRBJ1-3; the D is unclear. V lost 5 bases and J 0 bases, leaving 6 bases between the germline ends. Germline V CDR1 and CDR2: SGHDT, YYEEEE. The length of the CDR3 is 13 residues. CDR3 DNA: TGTGCCAGCAGTTCTTACTCTGGAAACACCATATATTTT. This codes for CASSSYSGNTIYF.

The genes are TRBV27 and TRBJ1-1; D remains unclear. The V and J ends lost 3 bases and 4 bases respectively, with 9 bases between them. The CDR3 consists of 13 residues. In germline, CDR1 is MNHEY, CDR2 SMNVEV (reference sequence). The CDR3 loop reads CASSFIGVTEAFF. The CDR3 DNA is TGTGCCAGCAGTTTCATCGGGGTCACTGAAGCTTTCTTT.

The gene calls are TRBV30 and TRBJ2-7; 8 bases match TRBD2. The CDR3 is 15 residues long. V lost 7 bases and J lost 2; bases outside the gene matches: 13. Germline CDR1 reads GTSNPN; CDR2 reads SVGIG (reference sequence). The CDR3 loop is CASTRGGRRPYEQYF. The CDR3 DNA reads TGTGCCTCAACCCGGGGGGGGAGGAGGCCCTACGAGCAGTACTTC.

The chain uses TRBV5-1 and TRBJ1-2; D is possibly TRBD1 (5 bases). The length of the CDR3 is 13 residues. Germline CDR1 reads SGHRS; CDR2 reads YFSETQ. V gave up 4 bases and J gave up 1 base, with 8 bases separating them. As DNA, the CDR3 is TGCGCCAGCAGCCCGGGGGTTAACTATGGCTACACCTTC. Amino acids: CASSPGVNYGYTF. The whole variable domain, remainder taken from reference TRBV5-1 and TRBJ1-2, is KAGVTQTPRYLIKTRGQQVTLSCSPISGHRSVSWYQQTPGQGLQFLFEYFSETQRNKGNFPGRFSGRQFSNSRSEMNVSTLELGDSALYLCASSPGVNYGYTFGSGTRLTVV.

The chain uses TRBV6-6 and TRBJ2-1; TRBD1 agrees at 7 bases. Germline CDR1 and CDR2: MNHNY and SVGAGI (reference sequence). The CDR3 is made up of 15 amino acids. The V segment lost 0 bases and the J segment 8 bases; nucleotides outside the gene matches: 7. The CDR3 protein is CASSYSQGPAYEQFF. As DNA, the CDR3 is TGTGCCAGCAGTTACTCACAGGGGCCAGCATATGAGCAGTTCTTC.

The chain is built from TRBV7-2 and TRBJ2-5; TRBD1 matches at 7 bases. Per germline, CDR1 SGHTA and CDR2 FQGNSA. The CDR3 totals 14 residues. After removal of 4 bases from V and 2 bases from J, the junction contained 4 bases not matched to a gene. The CDR3, as DNA: TGTGCCAGCAGCTCATTGACAGGGCAAGAGACCCAGTACTTC. It is translated as CASSSLTGQETQYF.

The chain uses TRBV19 and TRBJ2-7; tentative D call: TRBD1 (6 bases). Germline loops: CDR1 LNHDA, CDR2 SQIVND (reference sequence). This CDR3 is built from 13 residues. The ends were cut back, 6 bases at V and 2 bases at J, with 11 bases in the middle. The CDR3 loop is CASRLEGAYEQYF. The CDR3 DNA follows: TGTGCCAGTAGATTAGAGGGGGCCTACGAGCAGTACTTC.

The rearrangement links TRBV7-7 to TRBJ2-2; 8 bases align to TRBD2. Trimming took 4 bases from V and 5 from J; bases not matched to a gene: 18. This CDR3 contains 19 residues. Germline V CDR1 and CDR2: SSHAT, FNYEAQ (reference sequence). The CDR3 coding sequence is TGTGCCAGCAGCTCTGGATTACAGCCGGGACTAGTCCAAACCGGGGAGCTGTTTTTT. Amino acid sequence: CASSSGLQPGLVQTGELFF.

V and J are TRBV5-4 and TRBJ1-2; perhaps TRBD1 as D (5 bases). V was cut by 0 bases and J by 6 bases, with 12 bases left in between. The germline V gene encodes CDR1 SGHNT and CDR2 YYREEE (reference sequence). This CDR3 comprises 14 residues. CDR3 residues: CASSLDGGSDGYTF. The CDR3 bases are TGTGCCAGCAGCTTGGATGGGGGGTCGGATGGCTACACCTTC.

The CDR3 nucleotides read TGTGCCAGTAGTATAATCTCGGGAGTAGCGGTAGCCAAAAACATTCAGTACTTC. This codes for CASSIISGVAVAKNIQYF. V and J are TRBV19 and TRBJ2-4, with D possibly matching TRBD2 (6 bases). CDR3 length equals 18 residues. The V gene lost 2 bases and the J gene lost 0 bases, with 17 bases spanning the gap. CDR1 is LNHDA and CDR2 is SQIVND in the germline V gene (reference sequence).